Listed below are T cell receptor beta chains from one sample, sequenced in a study of OX40 agonist ivuxolimab in advanced cancers. The repertoire was sequenced with immunoSEQ multiplex PCR; TCRdb's copy has only in-frame clones and lacks some. Of tens of thousands of clones listed, more than 80% were seen once; the top ten hold approximately 3%. The sample in question was CD4+ or CD8+ T cells sorted from blood, obtained in a trial of the OX40 agonist ivuxolimab. These receptors were collected from an adult with an advanced solid tumor such as melanoma, head and neck, liver or kidney cancer. Each CDR3 is given with its conserved first and last residue. D genes are given only for firm matches. Clone size, where shown, is once, few, many, or a class for clones that have expanded.

V gene: TRBV4-1
J gene: TRBJ2-3
D gene: TRBD2
clone size: NA
CDR3 DNA: TGCGCCAGCAGCCGTCTAGCGGGAGGGGCTAGCACAGATACGCAGTATTTT
CDR3 protein: CASSRLAGGASTDTQYF

V gene: TRBV6-1
J gene: TRBJ1-1
D gene: NA
clone size: NA
CDR3 DNA: TGTGCCAGCAGACATTATGAAGCTTTCTTT
CDR3 protein: CASRHYEAFF

V gene: TRBV18
J gene: TRBJ1-1
D gene: TRBD1
clone size: NA
CDR3 DNA: TGTGCCAGCTCACCTCCGGGACAGGGGAGACTCACTGAAGCTTTCTTT
CDR3 protein: CASSPPGQGRLTEAFF

V gene: TRBV5-1
J gene: TRBJ2-7
D gene: NA
clone size: NA
CDR3 DNA: TGCGCCAGCAGCTTGGCAAGAGGGACACCCACCGCCTACGAGCAGTACTTC
CDR3 protein: CASSLARGTPTAYEQYF

V gene: TRBV6-5
J gene: TRBJ2-7
D gene: NA
clone size: NA
CDR3 DNA: TGTGCCAGCAGCCCGACTAGGGGCGGGTACGAGCAGTACTTC
CDR3 protein: CASSPTRGGYEQYF

V gene: TRBV5-6
J gene: TRBJ1-2
D gene: TRBD1
clone size: NA
CDR3 DNA: TGTGCCAGCAGCCGGGACAGAAACTATGGCTACACCTTC
CDR3 protein: CASSRDRNYGYTF

V gene: TRBV7-6
J gene: TRBJ2-5
D gene: NA
clone size: few
CDR3 DNA: TGTGCCAGCAGACGAAAGGGGGGGGGCCCGGAGACCCAGTACTTC
CDR3 protein: CASRRKGGGPETQYF

V gene: TRBV28
J gene: TRBJ1-1
D gene: NA
clone size: NA
CDR3 DNA: TGTGCCAGCAGTTTAAGGTTAACGAACACTGAAGCTTTCTTT
CDR3 protein: CASSLRLTNTEAFF

V gene: TRBV28
J gene: TRBJ1-2
D gene: NA
clone size: NA
CDR3 DNA: TGTGCCAGCAGTTTGCAAGGGAACTATGGCTACACCTTC
CDR3 protein: CASSLQGNYGYTF

V gene: TRBV5-6
J gene: TRBJ1-6
D gene: NA
clone size: few
CDR3 DNA: TGTGCCAGCAGGTACGGGACGGGGGGTTCACCCCTCCACTTT
CDR3 protein: CASRYGTGGSPLHF

V gene: TRBV29-1
J gene: TRBJ1-1
D gene: NA
clone size: NA
CDR3 DNA: TGCAGCGTTGCGCACAACAGAGGGGACACTGAAGCTTTCTTT
CDR3 protein: CSVAHNRGDTEAFF

V gene: TRBV7-6
J gene: TRBJ1-1
D gene: NA
clone size: NA
CDR3 DNA: TGTGCCAGCAGCTTAGCCTGGGGTATGAACACTGAAGCTTTCTTT
CDR3 protein: CASSLAWGMNTEAFF

V gene: TRBV6-1
J gene: TRBJ2-5
D gene: TRBD2
clone size: once
CDR3 DNA: TGTGCCAGCAGTGGAGCGGGGGGGCCGGTAGAGACCCAGTACTTC
CDR3 protein: CASSGAGGPVETQYF

V gene: TRBV19
J gene: TRBJ1-2
D gene: NA
clone size: NA
CDR3 DNA: TGTGCCAGTAGTATAATGGCTCGACAAGGCCGTGGCTACACCTTC
CDR3 protein: CASSIMARQGRGYTF